A single sample gave rise to the 27 T cell receptor beta chains below, sequenced in a study of cytomegalovirus exposure and HLA in healthy donors. The PCR had 60 Vbeta and 13 Jbeta primers. Here immunoSEQ multiplex PCR was the method, and the copy in TCRdb shows in-frame clones only, minus some. The sample shows about 120,000 clones, around 70% of them seen only once. The sample taken for sequencing was PBMCs. The source of these receptors is a man under 40 in good health and CMV-seropositive.

The V call is TRBV4-3, the J call TRBJ1-3; D may be TRBD1 (5 bases). The length of the CDR3 is 15 residues. Looked up from germline, CDR1 is LGHNA and CDR2 is YSLEER. Between the trimmed V and J ends, which lost 0 bases and 4 bases, there was a span of 10 bases. The CDR3, as DNA: TGCGCCAGCAGCCAAGATCGGACAAGGGGAAACACCATATATTTT. It yields the protein CASSQDRTRGNTIYF.

This clone was found a few times. The chain joins TRBV5-4 to TRBJ1-1; D is ambiguous. The V end lost 0 bases, the J end lost 1 base, and 10 bases lay between the germline ends. CDR3 length: 15 amino acids. Germline V gives CDR1 SGHNT, CDR2 YYREEE (reference sequence). CDR3 DNA sequence: TGTGCCAGCAGCTTGGCGGGAGGGCGGAACACTGAAGCTTTCTTT. As protein: CASSLAGGRNTEAFF.

The chain carries TRBV13 and TRBJ2-7; D perhaps matches TRBD2 (5 bases). Germline V gene sequence: CDR1 PRHDT, CDR2 FYEKMQ (reference sequence). The CDR3 length is 12 residues. Trimming left V 4 bases short and J 3 bases short, with 7 bases between. This CDR3 is CASSSGNYEQYF. CDR3 sequence (DNA): TGTGCCAGCAGCTCGGGAAACTACGAGCAGTACTTC.

The V call is TRBV30, the J call TRBJ1-1; the match to TRBD1 covers 8 bases. This CDR3 comprises 12 residues. Trimming removed 3 bases from V and 7 bases from J; junction bases left unmatched: 4. Germline values: CDR1 GTSNPN, CDR2 SVGIG (reference sequence). The CDR3 loop reads CAWRTGADEAFF. In nucleotides, the CDR3 is TGTGCCTGGAGGACAGGGGCCGATGAAGCTTTCTTT.

The chain is built from TRBV7-8 and TRBJ2-5; 8 bases match TRBD1. Germline-derived CDR1 and CDR2 are SGHVS and FQNEAQ. The CDR3 has 13 residues. V shed 1 base, J shed 5 bases, and the junction held 0 bases outside the gene matches. In nucleotides, the CDR3 is TGTGCCAGCAGCTTAGGGACAGGGGAGACCCAGTACTTC. This sequence encodes CASSLGTGETQYF.

In DNA form, the CDR3 reads TGTGCCAGCAGTTGGTCAGGGGGCACTGAAGCTTTCTTT. Translated, it gives CASSWSGGTEAFF. This chain connects TRBV28 to TRBJ1-1; TRBD1 matches at 7 bases. Germline V gives CDR1 MDHEN, CDR2 SYDVKM. V shed 4 bases, J shed 4 bases, and the junction held 3 bases outside the gene matches. The CDR3 spans 13 residues.

The chain links TRBV7-2 to TRBJ2-3; a possible D gene is TRBD2 (5 bases). V lost 5 bases and J lost 9, with 12 bases in between. The CDR3 spans 12 residues. The germline V gene encodes CDR1 SGHTA and CDR2 FQGNSA. The CDR3 DNA sequence: TGTGCCAGCAGCCTACCCCAGCGGACGCAGTATTTT. This translates into CASSLPQRTQYF.

This sequence joins TRBV6-1 and TRBJ1-6, with D tentatively TRBD1 (5 bases). V was trimmed by 2 bases and J by 4 bases, leaving 27 bases between them. From germline, CDR1 is MNHNS and CDR2 SASEGT. The CDR3 has 21 residues. CDR3 amino acids: CASSERTVIWTGDTYNSPLHF. The DNA of the CDR3 is TGTGCCAGCAGTGAACGGACCGTCATCTGGACGGGGGATACGTATAATTCACCCCTCCACTTT.

V and J are TRBV7-2 and TRBJ1-3; maybe TRBD1 (6 bases). V was cut by 5 bases and J by 8 bases, with 13 bases left in between. This CDR3 region has 13 residues. Per the germline V gene, CDR1 is SGHTA and CDR2 is FQGNSA. The CDR3 region has the DNA TGTGCCAGCAGCCAGGGGCTACCGGACACCATATATTTT. Residues: CASSQGLPDTIYF.

This rearrangement joins TRBV5-6 to TRBJ2-7, with 9 bases aligning to TRBD1. Germline V gene lookup returns CDR1 SGHDT and CDR2 YYEEEE. J was trimmed by 3 bases and V by 2 bases; bases with no gene match: 3. This CDR3 is 14 amino acids long. The chain's CDR3 is CASSFGQGNYEQYV. DNA for the CDR3: TGTGCCAGCAGCTTCGGACAGGGGAACTACGAGCAGTACGTC.

The chain has TRBV12-5 and TRBJ1-2, with TRBD1 identical over 10 bases. Per the germline V gene, CDR1 is LGHNT and CDR2 is FRNRAP. Germline trimming cut 3 bases from V and 8 bases from J; bases unmatched to any gene: 12. The length of the CDR3 is 16 residues. The DNA for the CDR3 is TGTGCTAGTGGTTTTGGGACCGGGACAGGGGTAGGAGGCTACACCTTC. Translated, it gives CASGFGTGTGVGGYTF.

This rearrangement joins TRBV28 to TRBJ2-1; D call uncertain. The CDR3 contains 13 residues. Trimming shortened V by 6 bases and J by 7 bases, and 13 bases separated the two germline ends. The V gene's germline CDR1 is MDHEN and CDR2 SYDVKM. CDR3 region: CASSPAGSNEQFF. As DNA, the CDR3 is TGTGCCAGCAGCCCAGCAGGCTCGAATGAGCAGTTCTTC.

A few counts support this clone. The chain couples TRBV7-3 to TRBJ1-1; tentatively, D is TRBD1 (6 bases). Trimming took 4 bases from V and 3 from J, leaving 15 bases between them. Germline assignment: CDR1 SGHTA and CDR2 FQGTGA. This CDR3 contains 15 residues. CDR3 region: CASSYDGTMDTEAFF. The CDR3, as DNA: TGTGCCAGCAGCTACGACGGGACAATGGACACTGAAGCTTTCTTT.

This chain uses TRBV18 with TRBJ1-2; 11 bases map to TRBD1. V shed 3 bases and J 5 bases; nucleotides not matched to a gene: 11. The CDR3 has 17 amino acids. Germline lookup yields CDR1 KGHSH and CDR2 LQKENI. The CDR3 spells CASSPDRGPPNWYGYTF. CDR3 bases: TGTGCCAGCTCACCGGACAGGGGGCCCCCTAACTGGTATGGCTACACCTTC.

This sequence joins TRBV7-9 and TRBJ1-5, with D tentatively TRBD1 (5 bases). CDR1 and CDR2 (germline): SEHNR, FQNEAQ (reference sequence). V was pared by 5 bases and J by 4 bases, with 15 bases between. The CDR3 runs 15 residues. The CDR3 bases are TGTGCCAGCAGCCACCTTGGCGGGGGAAATCAGCCCCAGCATTTT. It codes for CASSHLGGGNQPQHF.

The J gene is TRBJ2-1, the V gene TRBV2; tentative D call: TRBD2 (5 bases). Germline CDR1 reads SNHLY; CDR2 reads FYNNEI. The V end was cut by 0 bases, the J end by 9 bases, with 12 bases between. The CDR3 consists of 14 residues. The CDR3 is CASSEAASRGEQFF. The CDR3 nucleotides read TGTGCCAGCAGTGAAGCGGCTAGCAGAGGTGAGCAGTTCTTC.

As for this clone: A junction boundary mismatches the germline segment, possibly from a read error. This chain uses TRBV7-9 with TRBJ2-1; possible D gene TRBD1, 5 bases. From germline, CDR1 is SEHNR and CDR2 FQNEAQ (reference sequence). The CDR3 spans 17 residues. The CDR3 nucleotides are TGTTCCAGCAGCTTCAAAATTTCAGGGTCCGACAGAAGGGAGCAGTTCTTC. Encoded protein: CSSSFKISGSDRREQFF.

CDR3 nucleotides: TGTGCCAGCAGCTTAGGGGACATACGGGGTATCAACACTGAAGCTTTCTTT. Residues: CASSLGDIRGINTEAFF. The V and J genes are TRBV7-2 and TRBJ1-1, with D perhaps TRBD1 (6 bases). Germline V gene sequence: CDR1 SGHTA, CDR2 FQGNSA. Trimming stripped 1 base from V and 2 bases from J, with 17 bases between. The CDR3 length is 17 residues. The full variable domain, in which reference TRBV7-2 and TRBJ1-1 provide the parts outside the CDR3, is GAGVSQSPSNKVTEKGKDVELRCDPISGHTALYWYRQSLGQGLEFLIYFQGNSAPDKSGLPSDRFSAERTGGSVSTLTIQRTQQEDSAVYLCASSLGDIRGINTEAFFGQGTRLTVV.

The rearrangement joins TRBV7-3 to TRBJ2-1, with TRBD1 matching over 8 bases. Trimming removed 1 base from V and 7 bases from J; junction bases left unmatched: 6. The CDR3 loop spans 15 amino acids. Germline lookup yields CDR1 SGHTA and CDR2 FQGTGA. CDR3 loop: CASSLNAGQGNEQFF. The CDR3 nucleotides are TGTGCCAGCAGCTTAAACGCCGGACAGGGTAATGAGCAGTTCTTC.

There are a few counts of this clone. DNA for the CDR3: TGTGCCAGCAGCTTGTCTGGGGCGGGAGGGCCGGTGGGAGATACGCAGTATTTT. Amino acids: CASSLSGAGGPVGDTQYF. This chain joins TRBV5-6 and TRBJ2-3, with TRBD2 matching over 9 bases. Germline V gene lookup returns CDR1 SGHDT and CDR2 YYEEEE. Trimming cost V 1 base and J 5 bases; bases outside gene matches: 14. The CDR3 extends over 18 amino acids.

This chain links TRBV14 with TRBJ2-1, with a weak D call TRBD1 (6 bases). CDR1 SGHDN and CDR2 FVKESK come from the germline V gene. The V and J ends lost 2 bases and 1 base respectively, with 12 bases between them. The CDR3 consists of 16 residues. CDR3 sequence (DNA): TGTGCCAGCAGCCAATTGGGGGCGAGGTCCTACAATGAGCAGTTCTTC. Encoded protein: CASSQLGARSYNEQFF. Looking up the rest from reference TRBV14 and TRBJ2-1 gives the full variable domain: EAGVTQFPSHSVIEKGQTVTLRCDPISGHDNLYWYRRVMGKEIKFLLHFVKESKQDESGMPNNRFLAERTGGTYSTLKVQPAELEDSGVYFCASSQLGARSYNEQFFGPGTRLTVL.

The chain uses TRBV9 and TRBJ1-6, with D possibly being TRBD1 (5 bases). CDR1 is SGDLS and CDR2 is YYNGEE in the germline V gene. The length of the CDR3 is 14 residues. Trimming removed 3 bases from V and 2 bases from J, with 6 bases in between. CDR3: CASSEGPYNSPLHF. The CDR3 nucleotides are TGTGCCAGCAGCGAGGGGCCCTATAATTCACCCCTCCACTTT. Supplemented by reference TRBV9 and TRBJ1-6, the full variable domain reads DSGVTQTPKHLITATGQRVTLRCSPRSGDLSVYWYQQSLDQGLQFLIQYYNGEERAKGNILERFSAQQFPDLHSELNLSSLELGDSALYFCASSEGPYNSPLHFGNGTRLTVT.

This clone was seen a handful of times. This chain links TRBV7-3 with TRBJ1-1; D call uncertain. Germline-derived CDR1 and CDR2 are SGHTA and FQGTGA. The CDR3 length is 15 residues. The V end lost 5 bases, the J end lost 3 bases, and 16 bases lay between the germline ends. The CDR3 is CASSPGSGPDTEAFF. CDR3 in DNA: TGTGCCAGCAGCCCGGGGTCGGGCCCCGACACTGAAGCTTTCTTT.

In its sample, this clone was seen once. The chain links TRBV29-1 to TRBJ1-1; tentatively, D is TRBD1 (5 bases). Germline loops: CDR1 SQVTM, CDR2 ANQGSEA. This CDR3 is 15 amino acids long. Trimming took 6 bases from V and 5 from J, leaving 22 bases between them. CDR3 amino acids: CSVDPISGKRTEAFF. The CDR3, as DNA: TGCAGCGTCGATCCCATATCAGGGAAAAGGACTGAAGCTTTCTTT.

The rearrangement joins TRBV27 to TRBJ2-7; 10 nucleotides align to TRBD1. Looked up from germline, CDR1 is MNHEY and CDR2 is SMNVEV (reference sequence). CDR3 size: 15 residues. Trimming at V came to 5 bases and at J to 2 bases, leaving 6 bases not matched to a gene. The CDR3 spells CASSPTGGRTYEQYV. The CDR3 bases are TGTGCCAGCAGTCCGACAGGGGGCCGAACCTACGAGCAGTACGTC.

A note on this clone: The limits of the CDR3 on the DNA are not certain, so only TCRdb's listed CDR3 is given. J is TRBJ1-2 and V is TRBV5-1; TRBD1, the table's D call, lacks a check against the DNA. The CDR3 spans 13 amino acids, including both terminal residues. CDR1 SGHRS and CDR2 YFSETQ come from the germline V gene. CDR3 amino acids: CASSSVGDGTDTF.

The V gene is TRBV6-6, the J gene TRBJ1-1; D possibly corresponds to TRBD1 (5 bases). The CDR3 has 14 residues. Germline-derived CDR1 and CDR2 are MNHNY and SVGAGI (reference sequence). The V end lost 6 bases, the J end lost 7 bases, and 18 bases lay between the germline ends. The CDR3 bases are TGTGCCAGCAGCCCCCCGGGGACTAAAATTGAAGCTTTCTTT. Amino acids: CASSPPGTKIEAFF.